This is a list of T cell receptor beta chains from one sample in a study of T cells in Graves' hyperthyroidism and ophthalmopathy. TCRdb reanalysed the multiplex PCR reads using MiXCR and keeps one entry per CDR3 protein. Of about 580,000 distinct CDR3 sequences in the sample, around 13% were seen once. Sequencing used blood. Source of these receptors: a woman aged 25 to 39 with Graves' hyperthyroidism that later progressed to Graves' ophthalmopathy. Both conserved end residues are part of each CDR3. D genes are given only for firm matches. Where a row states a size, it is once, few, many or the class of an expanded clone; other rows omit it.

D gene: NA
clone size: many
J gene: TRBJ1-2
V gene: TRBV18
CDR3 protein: CASSPQGGESYGYTF
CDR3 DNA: TGTGCCAGCTCACCACAGGGAGGGGAAAGCTATGGCTACACCTTC

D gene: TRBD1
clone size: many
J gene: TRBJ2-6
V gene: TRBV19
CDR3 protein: CASSTLGTGISGANVLTF
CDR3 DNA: TGTGCCAGTAGTACCTTAGGGACAGGCATTTCAGGGGCCAACGTCCTGACTTTC

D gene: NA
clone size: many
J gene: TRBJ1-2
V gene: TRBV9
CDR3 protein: CASSVRSDDGYTF
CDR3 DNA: TGTGCCAGCAGCGTACGGTCGGATGATGGCTACACCTTC

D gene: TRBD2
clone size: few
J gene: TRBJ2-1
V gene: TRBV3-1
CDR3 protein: CASSQWAGGSGNEQFF
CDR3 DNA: TGTGCCAGCAGCCAATGGGCTGGCGGGAGTGGGAATGAGCAGTTCTTC

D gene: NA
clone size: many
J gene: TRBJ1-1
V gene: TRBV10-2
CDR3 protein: CASSESIGGKAFF
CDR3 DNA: TGCGCCAGCAGTGAGTCGATTGGGGGAAAAGCTTTCTTT

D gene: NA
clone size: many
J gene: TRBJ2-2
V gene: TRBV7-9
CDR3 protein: CASSGETGELFF
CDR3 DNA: TGTGCCAGCAGCGGGGAGACCGGGGAGCTGTTTTTT

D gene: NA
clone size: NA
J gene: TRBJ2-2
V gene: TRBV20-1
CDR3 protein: CSARSTETNTGELFF
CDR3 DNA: TGCAGTGCTAGATCGACAGAGACGAACACCGGGGAGCTGTTTTTT

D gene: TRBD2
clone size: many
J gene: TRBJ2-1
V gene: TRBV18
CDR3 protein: CASSPPTSGRRGEQFF
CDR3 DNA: TGTGCCAGCTCACCACCGACTAGCGGGAGGAGGGGTGAGCAGTTCTTC

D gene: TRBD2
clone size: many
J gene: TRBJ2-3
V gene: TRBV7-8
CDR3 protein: CASSLNGLAGTDTQYF
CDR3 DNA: TGTGCCAGCAGCTTAAACGGACTAGCAGGGACAGATACGCAGTATTTT

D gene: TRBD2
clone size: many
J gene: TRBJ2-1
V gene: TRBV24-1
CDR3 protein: CATSDRTIAGAYNEQFF
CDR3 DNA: TGTGCCACCAGTGATCGTACGATAGCGGGAGCCTACAATGAGCAGTTCTTC

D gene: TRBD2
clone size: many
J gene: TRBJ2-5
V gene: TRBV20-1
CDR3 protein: CSARDGASGAPRETQYF
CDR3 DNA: TGCAGTGCTAGAGATGGGGCTAGCGGGGCTCCCAGAGAGACCCAGTACTTC

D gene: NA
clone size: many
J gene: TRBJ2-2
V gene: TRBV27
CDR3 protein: CASIPGRGANTGELFF
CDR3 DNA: TGTGCCAGCATTCCAGGCAGGGGGGCGAACACCGGGGAGCTGTTTTTT

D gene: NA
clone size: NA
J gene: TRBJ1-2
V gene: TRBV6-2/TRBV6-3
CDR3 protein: CASIFGQLNYGYTF
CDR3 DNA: TGTGCCAGCATCTTCGGACAGTTAAACTATGGCTACACCTTC

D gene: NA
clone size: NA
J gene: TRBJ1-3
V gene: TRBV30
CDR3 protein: CAWASPRGLGGNTIYF
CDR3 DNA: TGTGCCTGGGCGTCCCCCCGTGGGCTGGGCGGAAACACCATATATTTT

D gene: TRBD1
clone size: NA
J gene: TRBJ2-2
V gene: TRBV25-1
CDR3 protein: CASSGQGVNTGELFF
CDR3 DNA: TGTGCCAGCAGTGGACAGGGGGTGAACACCGGGGAGCTGTTTTTT

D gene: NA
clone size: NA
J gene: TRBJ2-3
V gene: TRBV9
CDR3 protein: CASSAIQGGGTDTQYF
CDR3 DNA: TGTGCCAGCAGCGCGATACAGGGTGGGGGCACAGATACGCAGTATTTT

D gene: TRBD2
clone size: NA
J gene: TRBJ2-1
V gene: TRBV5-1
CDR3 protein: CASRERTRNLRDEQFF
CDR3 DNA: TGCGCCAGCAGGGAGCGGACTAGGAATCTGCGAGATGAGCAGTTCTTC

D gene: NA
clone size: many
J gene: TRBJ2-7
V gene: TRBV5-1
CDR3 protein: CASSLDDPYEQYF
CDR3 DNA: TGCGCCAGCAGCTTGGATGACCCCTACGAGCAGTACTTC

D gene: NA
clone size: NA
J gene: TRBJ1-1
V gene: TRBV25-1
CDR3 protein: CASSPGSRAEAFF
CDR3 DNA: TGTGCCAGCAGTCCAGGTTCCCGGGCTGAAGCTTTCTTT

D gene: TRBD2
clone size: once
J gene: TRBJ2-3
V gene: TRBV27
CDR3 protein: CASSLYGGGRGTQYF
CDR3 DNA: TGTGCCAGCAGTTTATATGGGGGCGGGAGGGGTACGCAGTATTTT

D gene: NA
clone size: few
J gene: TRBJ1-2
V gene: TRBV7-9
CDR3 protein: CASSHEPEYGYTF
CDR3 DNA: TGTGCCAGCAGCCACGAACCGGAATATGGCTACACCTTC

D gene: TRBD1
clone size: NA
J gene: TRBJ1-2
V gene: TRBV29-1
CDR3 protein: CSVVGQGIYGYTF
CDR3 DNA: TGCAGCGTTGTGGGACAGGGGATTTATGGCTACACCTTC

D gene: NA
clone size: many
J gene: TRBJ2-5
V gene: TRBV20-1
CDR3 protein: CSASQGSQETQYF
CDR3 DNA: TGCAGTGCTAGCCAGGGGAGTCAAGAGACCCAGTACTTC

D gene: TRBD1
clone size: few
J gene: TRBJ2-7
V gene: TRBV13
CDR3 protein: CASSSIGTVKSYEQYF
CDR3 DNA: TGTGCCAGCAGCTCTATCGGGACAGTAAAGTCCTACGAGCAGTACTTC

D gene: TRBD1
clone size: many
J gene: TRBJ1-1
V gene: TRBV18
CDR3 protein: CASSSGQMNTEAFF
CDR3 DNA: TGTGCCAGCTCATCGGGACAGATGAACACTGAAGCTTTCTTT

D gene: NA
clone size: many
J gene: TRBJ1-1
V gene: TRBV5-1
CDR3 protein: CASSFISRDTEAFF
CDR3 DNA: TGCGCCAGCAGCTTTATAAGTCGAGACACTGAAGCTTTCTTT

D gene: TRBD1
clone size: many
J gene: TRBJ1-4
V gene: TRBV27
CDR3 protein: CASSSSRQGAHEKLFF
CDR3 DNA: TGTGCCAGCAGTTCAAGCCGACAGGGGGCGCACGAAAAACTGTTTTTT

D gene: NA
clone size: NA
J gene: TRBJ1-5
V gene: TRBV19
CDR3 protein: CASRPGGDQPQHF
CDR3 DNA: TGTGCCAGTAGACCAGGAGGGGATCAGCCCCAGCATTTT

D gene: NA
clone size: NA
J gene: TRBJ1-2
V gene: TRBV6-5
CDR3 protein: CASSYPGNYGYTF
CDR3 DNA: TGTGCCAGCAGTTATCCAGGGAACTATGGCTACACCTTC

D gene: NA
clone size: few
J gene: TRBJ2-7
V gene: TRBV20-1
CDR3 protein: CSADGGQGYGYEQYF
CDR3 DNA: TGCAGTGCCGACGGCGGGCAGGGGTATGGGTACGAGCAGTACTTC

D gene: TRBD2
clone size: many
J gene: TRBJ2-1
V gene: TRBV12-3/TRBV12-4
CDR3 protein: CASSFRGLDSYNEQFF
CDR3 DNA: TGTGCCAGCAGCTTTAGGGGACTAGACTCCTACAATGAGCAGTTCTTC

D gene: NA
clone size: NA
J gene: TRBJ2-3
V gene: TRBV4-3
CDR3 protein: CASSQDLSRVTDTQYF
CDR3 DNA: TGCGCCAGCAGCCAAGATCTCAGCAGGGTTACAGATACGCAGTATTTT

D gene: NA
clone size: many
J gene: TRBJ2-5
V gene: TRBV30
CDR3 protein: CAWSFDTGSVTQYF
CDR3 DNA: TGTGCCTGGAGTTTTGACACCGGTTCAGTGACCCAGTACTTC

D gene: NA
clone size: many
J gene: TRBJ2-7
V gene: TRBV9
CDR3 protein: CASSVGGGTYEQYF
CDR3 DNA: TGTGCCAGCAGCGTAGGAGGTGGTACCTACGAGCAGTACTTC

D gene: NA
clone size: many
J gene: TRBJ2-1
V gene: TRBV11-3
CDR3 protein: CASSEIVVNEQFF
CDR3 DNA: TGTGCCAGCAGCGAGATAGTCGTGAATGAGCAGTTCTTC

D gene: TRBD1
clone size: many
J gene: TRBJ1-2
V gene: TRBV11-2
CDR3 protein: CASSTQGAVGYTF
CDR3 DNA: TGTGCCAGCAGCACACAGGGGGCAGTTGGCTACACCTTC

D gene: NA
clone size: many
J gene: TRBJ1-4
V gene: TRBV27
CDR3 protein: CASSLYRSTNEKLFF
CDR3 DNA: TGTGCCAGCAGTTTATACCGATCAACTAATGAAAAACTGTTTTTT

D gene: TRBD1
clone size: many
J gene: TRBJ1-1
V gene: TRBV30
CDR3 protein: CAWLDRGISNTEAFF
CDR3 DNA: TGTGCCTGGTTAGACAGGGGCATCTCGAACACTGAAGCTTTCTTT

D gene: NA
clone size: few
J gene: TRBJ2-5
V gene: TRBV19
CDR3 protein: CASSIGSTFGESQETQYF
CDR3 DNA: TGTGCCAGTAGTATCGGGTCAACTTTTGGCGAGAGCCAAGAGACCCAGTACTTC

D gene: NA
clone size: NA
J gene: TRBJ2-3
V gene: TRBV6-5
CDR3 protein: CAGSTSTDTQYF
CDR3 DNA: TGTGCCGGCAGTACTAGCACAGATACGCAGTATTTT

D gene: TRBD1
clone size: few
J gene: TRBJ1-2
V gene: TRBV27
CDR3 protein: CAGRRDRGVHYGYTF
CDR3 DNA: TGTGCCGGCAGACGGGACAGGGGTGTCCACTATGGCTACACCTTC

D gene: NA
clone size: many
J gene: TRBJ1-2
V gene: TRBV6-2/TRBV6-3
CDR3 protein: CASRDNGIYGYTF
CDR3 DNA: TGTGCCAGCAGGGATAACGGGATCTATGGCTACACCTTC

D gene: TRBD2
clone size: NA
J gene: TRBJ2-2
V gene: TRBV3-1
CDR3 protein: CASSQAGTSGRWTGELFF
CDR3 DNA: TGTGCCAGCAGCCAAGCCGGGACTAGCGGGAGGTGGACCGGGGAGCTGTTTTTT

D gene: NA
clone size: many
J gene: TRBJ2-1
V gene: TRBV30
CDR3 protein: CAWRMRRENNEQFF
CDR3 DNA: TGTGCCTGGAGGATGCGGCGGGAAAACAATGAGCAGTTCTTC